Presented here are 24 T cell receptor beta chains from one specimen sequenced in a study of T cell clonality in common variable immunodeficiency. The data were produced by immunoSEQ multiplex PCR, yet TCRdb's version contains in-frame clones alone and is incomplete. The specimen has about 64,000 clones, none found just once. Sequencing was carried out using peripheral blood mononuclear cells. These receptors originate from a person between 18 and 75 years old in good health.

This clone was seen many times. The read ends 3 residues early relative to the CDR3; the germline J gene fills the gap. This chain links TRBV6-1 with TRBJ1-1, with unresolved D. Germline V CDR1 and CDR2: MNHNS, SASEGT. The CDR3 loop spans 19 amino acids. Between the trimmed V and J ends, which lost 0 bases and 1 base, there was a span of 21 bases. The sequenced CDR3 bases are TGTGCCAGCAGTGAAGCTTACTCTTCAGCGGCAGGCTCGAACACTGAA. This encodes CASSEAYSSAAGSNTE. The CDR3 in full is CASSEAYSSAAGSNTEAFF.

At least ten counts were recorded for this clone. CDR3 residues: CASSPRGYEQYF. Incomplete CDR3 DNA: TGTGCCAGCAGCCCCAGGGGTTACGAG. This chain joins TRBV7-9 and TRBJ2-7; D possibly corresponds to TRBD1 (6 bases). With the read ending 3 residues before the CDR3 end, the germline J gene is used to fill in that end. Germline V gene sequence: CDR1 SEHNR, CDR2 FQNEAQ (reference sequence). The CDR3 totals 12 residues. Trimming removed 5 bases at V and 4 bases at J, with 9 bases between.

This clone was observed many times. The read gets to within 3 residues of the CDR3 end, and the germline J gene fills in the rest. The V call is TRBV19, the J call TRBJ2-2; no clear D. The germline V and J ends were trimmed by 10 bases and 1 base, with 7 bases remaining between them. Germline V lookup: CDR1 LNHDA, CDR2 SQIVND (reference sequence). This CDR3 has 12 amino acids. The part of the CDR3 DNA that was read is TGTGCCATAAGACAGAACACCGGGGAG. This encodes CAIRQNTGE. The whole CDR3 is CAIRQNTGELFF.

This clone was counted ten times or more. The CDR3 end falls 3 residues outside the read, so it is completed with the germline J gene. J is TRBJ2-7 and V is TRBV20-1, with 8 bases aligning to TRBD2. After removal of 5 bases from V and 0 bases from J, the junction contained 6 bases not matched to a gene. The germline V gene encodes CDR1 DFQATT and CDR2 SNEGSKA (reference sequence). The CDR3 has 14 residues. The CDR3 DNA, read in part, is TGCAGTGCTCGAAACAGCGGGAGCTCCTACGAG. It codes for CSARNSGSSYE. The CDR3 in full is CSARNSGSSYEQYF.

This clone was seen many times. The missing CDR3 end, 3 residues past where the read stops, is filled in from the germline J gene. This chain uses TRBV4-1 with TRBJ2-7; 7 positions match TRBD2. The trim removed 5 bases at V and 1 base at J, leaving 5 bases unmatched. This CDR3 spans 14 amino acids. Germline V gene data show CDR1 as MGHRA and CDR2 as YSYEKL. The CDR3 here is CASSVRRESYEQYF. The sequenced CDR3 bases are TGCGCCAGCAGCGTCCGGCGGGAGTCCTACGAG.

This clone was detected many times. Read sequence stops 3 residues before the CDR3 end, and the germline J gene provides the missing end. The chain joins TRBV7-9 to TRBJ2-7, with TRBD2 identical over 14 bases. The V gene end was trimmed by 5 bases and the J gene end by 2 bases; junction bases not matched to a gene: 2. Germline V gene data show CDR1 as SEHNR and CDR2 as FQNEAQ (reference sequence). The CDR3 runs 15 residues. The CDR3 reads CASSPTSGGAYEQYF. The sequenced part of the CDR3 DNA is TGTGCCAGCAGCCCGACTAGCGGGGGGGCCTACGAG.

This clone appeared many times. The DNA ends 3 residues before the CDR3 does, and the rest of the CDR3 is filled in from the germline J gene. The chain carries TRBV5-1 and TRBJ1-5, with 9 bases matching TRBD1. The V gene's germline CDR1 is SGHRS and CDR2 YFSETQ. CDR3 length: 15 amino acids. The ends lost 2 bases at V and 4 bases at J; junction bases unmatched: 4. The part of the CDR3 DNA that was read is TGCGCCAGCAGCTTAGGACAGGGGCCTAATCAGCCC. This codes for CASSLGQGPNQP. In full, the CDR3 is CASSLGQGPNQPQHF.

This clone occurred many times. The read stops 3 residues short of the end of the CDR3; the missing end is completed from the germline J gene. V and J are TRBV5-1 and TRBJ2-1, with a weak D call TRBD2 (6 bases). The CDR3 runs 12 residues. Trimming stripped 1 base from V and 9 bases from J, with 8 bases between. Germline V lookup: CDR1 SGHRS, CDR2 YFSETQ. This chain's CDR3 is CASSLRGSEQFF. Incomplete CDR3 DNA: TGCGCCAGCAGCTTGCGGGGGAGTGAG.

In its sample, this clone was seen many times. Read data end 3 residues before the CDR3 end; the end is taken from the germline J gene. The chain recombines TRBV27 with TRBJ2-1, with 13 bases that match TRBD2. The CDR3 spans 18 residues. The V gene end was trimmed by 5 bases and the J gene end by 3 bases; junction bases not matched to a gene: 10. CDR1 MNHEY and CDR2 SMNVEV come from the germline V gene (reference sequence). The sequenced part of the CDR3 DNA is TGTGCCAGCAGTCTCCTCGGGACTAGCGGGACCCACTACAATGAG. It yields the protein CASSLLGTSGTHYNE. The entire CDR3 reads CASSLLGTSGTHYNEQFF.

This clone was detected ten times or more. Read coverage stops 3 residues before the CDR3 terminus; the germline J gene supplies the remainder. The chain combines TRBV12-3 or TRBV12-4 with TRBJ1-5, with TRBD1 identical over 8 bases. The CDR3 runs to 15 residues. With V trimmed by 5 bases and J by 3 bases, 6 bases remained unmatched. CDR3 DNA, as far as it was read: TGTGCCAGCAGTCCACGGACAGGGCCCAATCAGCCC. Translation gives CASSPRTGPNQP. The CDR3 in its entirety is CASSPRTGPNQPQHF.

This clone was counted at least ten times. Coverage ceases 3 residues before the CDR3 finishes, and the germline J gene fills in the end. The rearrangement joins TRBV7-3 to TRBJ2-1, with 9 bases fitting TRBD2. Germline V gene sequence: CDR1 SGHTA, CDR2 FQGTGA. The V and J ends lost 5 bases and 0 bases, in that order; junction bases with no gene match: 5. This CDR3 contains 16 residues. The sequenced CDR3 bases are TGTGCCAGCAGCCAAAGTAGCGGGAGCTCCTACAATGAG. Protein product: CASSQSSGSSYNE. The whole CDR3 sequence is CASSQSSGSSYNEQFF.

This clone has a count of ten or more. Read sequence stops 3 residues before the CDR3 end, and the germline J gene provides the missing end. V gene TRBV7-8 combines with J gene TRBJ2-3, with a possible D match to TRBD1 (5 bases). Trimming took off 5 bases at V and 5 bases at J, with 17 bases between the two ends. The CDR3 has 15 residues. Germline CDR1 reads SGHVS; CDR2 reads FQNEAQ. The CDR3 here is CASSGGARRGDTQYF. The part of the CDR3 DNA that was read is TGTGCCAGCAGCGGTGGGGCCCGCCGTGGAGATACG. Looking up the rest from reference TRBV7-8 and TRBJ2-3 gives the full variable domain: GAGVSQSPRYKVAKRGQDVALRCDPISGHVSLFWYQQALGQGPEFLTYFQNEAQLDKSGLPSDRFFAERPEGSVSTLKIQRTQQEDSAVYLCASSGGARRGDTQYFGPGTRLTVL.

This clone was counted ten times or more. The read falls 3 residues short of the CDR3 end, and the missing part is taken from the germline J gene. The V and J genes are TRBV7-6 and TRBJ2-7, with 7 bases lining up with TRBD1. The trim removed 5 bases at V and 5 bases at J, leaving 9 bases unmatched. The CDR3 sequence is 14 residues long. In germline, CDR1 is SGHVS, CDR2 FNYEAQ. CDR3 bases read: TGTGCCAGCAGCCGAAGGACAGGTGGGAACGAG. The encoded protein is CASSRRTGGNE. The full-length CDR3 reads as CASSRRTGGNEQYF.

The sample holds many counts of this clone. CDR3: CSADDRRNNYGYTF. The CDR3 DNA, read in part, is TGCAGTGCAGACGACAGACGAAATAACTATGGC. The chain recombines TRBV20-1 with TRBJ1-2; D is perhaps TRBD1 (5 bases). The read terminates 3 residues ahead of where the CDR3 ends, so the germline J gene completes it. In germline, CDR1 is DFQATT, CDR2 SNEGSKA (reference sequence). The CDR3 length is 14 residues. V lost 6 bases, J lost 1 base, and 15 bases lay in between.

This clone was recorded at least ten times. Coverage ceases 3 residues before the CDR3 finishes, and the germline J gene fills in the end. This chain connects TRBV20-1 to TRBJ1-4; 9 bases match TRBD1. Trimming at V came to 0 bases and at J to 4 bases, leaving 3 bases not matched to a gene. Germline V gene sequence: CDR1 DFQATT, CDR2 SNEGSKA (reference sequence). The CDR3 runs to 15 residues. CDR3 DNA, as far as it was read: TGCAGTGCTAGAGAGACAGGGGGAGTTAATGAAAAA. Encoded protein: CSARETGGVNEK. The full CDR3 protein reads CSARETGGVNEKLFF.

This clone came up many times. The sequence runs out 3 residues before the end of the CDR3; the remainder is reconstructed from the germline J gene. The chain employs TRBV7-9 and TRBJ2-7, with D possibly being TRBD1 (6 bases). Per the germline V gene, CDR1 is SEHNR and CDR2 is FQNEAQ (reference sequence). The V end was cut by 2 bases, the J end by 4 bases, with 15 bases between. The CDR3 contains 15 residues. The CDR3 sequence is CASSLQGLALYEQYF. CDR3 bases read: TGTGCCAGCAGCTTACAGGGGCTAGCTTTGTACGAG.

This clone was picked up many times. Read sequence stops 3 residues before the CDR3 end, and the germline J gene provides the missing end. The rearrangement links TRBV2 to TRBJ1-4, with D perhaps matching TRBD1 (6 bases). Germline loops: CDR1 SNHLY, CDR2 FYNNEI. Trimming took off 3 bases at V and 8 bases at J, with 16 bases between the two ends. CDR3 size: 15 residues. The CDR3 region is CASSDPGGAGEKLFF. The CDR3 bases that were read are TGTGCCAGCAGTGACCCGGGGGGGGCAGGCGAAAAA.

This clone was found many times. The read gets to within 3 residues of the CDR3 end, and the germline J gene fills in the rest. V usage is TRBV6-1 and J usage is TRBJ2-3; no reliable D call. V gave up 2 bases and J gave up 0 bases, with 3 bases separating them. CDR1 and CDR2 (germline): MNHNS, SASEGT. This CDR3 has 13 amino acids. CDR3 bases read: TGTGCCAGCAGTGAACAAAGCACAGATACG. Translation: CASSEQSTDT. In full, the CDR3 reads CASSEQSTDTQYF.

This clone was counted ten times or more. The read is 3 residues too short to cover the CDR3 end, so that end is filled in from the germline J gene. The chain joins TRBV10-2 to TRBJ2-4; tentatively, D is TRBD2 (6 bases). Germline V gene lookup returns CDR1 WSHSY and CDR2 SAAADI. This CDR3 comprises 16 residues. V shed 4 bases and J shed 5 bases, with 18 bases lying between them. Partial CDR3 DNA: TGCGCCAGCAGTGGGGGGGTTGCCAGGGCCCAAAACATT. Protein product: CASSGGVARAQNI. The complete CDR3 reads CASSGGVARAQNIQYF.

This clone was observed at least ten times. The sequenced fragment ends 3 residues before the CDR3 boundary, so the rest is inferred from the germline J gene. The V gene is TRBV18, the J gene TRBJ2-6, with D tentatively TRBD2 (6 bases). The CDR3 runs to 15 residues. CDR1 is KGHSH, CDR2 LQKENI, per germline. The V end was cut by 1 base, the J end by 3 bases, with 7 bases between. CDR3 region: CASSPRGVGANVLTF. The CDR3 DNA, read in part, is TGTGCCAGCTCACCACGGGGGGTTGGGGCCAACGTC.

There are many counts of this clone. The covered CDR3 bases are TGCAGCGTTGAAACTCCCGGGACTAGCTCCTACAATGAG. This gives the protein CSVETPGTSSYNE. The complete CDR3 protein is CSVETPGTSSYNEQFF. The V call is TRBV29-1, the J call TRBJ2-1; TRBD2 matches 8 bases. Read data end 3 residues before the CDR3 end; the end is taken from the germline J gene. Per the germline V gene, CDR1 is SQVTM and CDR2 is ANQGSEA. The CDR3 contains 16 residues. The junction had 6 bases not matched to a gene; V was cut back by 2 bases and J by 0 bases.

This clone was observed many times. Coverage ceases 3 residues before the CDR3 finishes, and the germline J gene fills in the end. The chain is built from TRBV9 and TRBJ2-1, with TRBD2 matching over 8 bases. Germline V gene lookup returns CDR1 SGDLS and CDR2 YYNGEE. J gave up 4 bases and V 3 bases, and 6 bases lay outside the gene matches. The CDR3 is 15 amino acids. CDR3: CASSGAGVLYNEQFF. The CDR3 bases that were read are TGTGCCAGCAGCGGAGCGGGAGTGCTGTACAATGAG.

There are many counts of this clone. The sequenced part of the CDR3 DNA is TGTGCTAGTGCCAAAGGGGGCACTGAA. Translation: CASAKGGTE. In full, the CDR3 reads CASAKGGTEAFF. The V call is TRBV12-5, the J call TRBJ1-1; the D gene is possibly TRBD1 (6 bases). Read sequence stops 3 residues before the CDR3 end, and the germline J gene provides the missing end. With 7 bases removed from V and 4 bases from J, the gap between germline ends came to 10 bases. The germline V gene encodes CDR1 LGHNT and CDR2 FRNRAP. This CDR3 has 12 residues.

This clone was recorded many times. The CDR3 goes on 3 residues after the read ends, and that part is filled in from the germline J gene. The rearrangement joins TRBV20-1 to TRBJ2-2; TRBD2 matches at 14 bases. The ends lost 0 bases at V and 6 bases at J; junction bases unmatched: 3. The CDR3 totals 16 residues. The germline V gene has CDR1 DFQATT and CDR2 SNEGSKA (reference sequence). Partial CDR3 DNA: TGCAGTGCTAGAGATTGGACTAGCGGGAGGTCCGGGGAG. Translated: CSARDWTSGRSGE. The CDR3 reads in full as CSARDWTSGRSGELFF.